This TCR beta chain originates from a study of cytomegalovirus exposure and HLA in healthy donors. Turning to the study itself: The study placed around 85% of its 350 to 450 genotyped donors in the Caucasian-associated ancestry cluster.

Broader study findings: When a later analysis was performed, an Asian-associated ancestry cluster reportedly had fewer N-insertions than the roughly 700-donor mean.

About this clone: The target antigen is unknown.

With 60 Vbeta and 13 Jbeta primers, the PCR was carried out. Libraries were prepared by immunoSEQ multiplex PCR; TCRdb keeps only in-frame clonotypes and omits some of them. The sample yields 100,000 to 150,000 clones, about 84% seen once. CDR1 and CDR2 (germline): MNHEY, SMNVEV (reference sequence). V lost 5 bases to trimming and J lost 5 bases, with 18 bases between them. The CDR3 consists of 16 residues. The receptor's source is a boy aged 5-17 years in good health and CMV-seronegative. Sequenced: PBMCs. The chain recombines TRBV27 with TRBJ2-2, with a possible D match to TRBD1 (6 bases). The CDR3 DNA is TGTGCCAGCAGTGATACGGGCAGGGGTGTGACCGGGGAGCTGTTTTTT. It encodes CASSDTGRGVTGELFF.